One TCR beta chain is described in this entry. Its cognate antigen is unknown. This entry comes from a study of T-cell reconstitution after alpha-beta-depleted transplantation in children. Whole-study results and caveats: Some patients showed high day-60 TCRbeta diversity, which derived from surviving recipient T cells and thymic progenitors. After one year, T-cell counts and TCRbeta diversity mostly came from new T cells.

CDR1 and CDR2 from the germline V gene are SGDLS and YYNGEE. Trimming took 0 bases from V and 6 from J, leaving 12 bases between them. The CDR3 extends over 14 amino acids. Unique molecular identifiers tagged the TCRbeta library. TCRdb re-called the PCR reads through MiXCR, storing one row per CDR3 protein. The table lists hundreds of thousands of distinct CDR3 sequences, about an eighth of them singletons. The sequencing here drew on PBMCs, mostly from graft donor cells, taken 360 days after TCRalphabeta/CD19-depleted stem cell transplant. This rearrangement joins TRBV9 to TRBJ2-5, with no clear D. This receptor was identified in a male patient younger than 18 who had a stem cell transplant for acute myeloid leukemia, so the T cells may come from the graft donor. For the CDR3, the DNA is TGTGCCAGCAGCGTAGAGGGTACCGACAAGACCCAGTACTTC. Translating gives CASSVEGTDKTQYF.